The TCR beta chain described here comes from a study of blood T cell repertoires in COVID-19. Germline CDR1 reads SGHNT; CDR2 reads YYREEE (reference sequence). J gave up 4 bases and V 0 bases, and 11 bases lay outside the gene matches. This CDR3 contains 17 residues. Sequenced by immunoSEQ multiplex PCR; TCRdb stores in-frame clones only, minus some. The sample has 360,000 or so clones; around 89% are singletons. This clonotype was sampled from a man between 18 and 35 years old with active or convalescent COVID-19. The chain couples TRBV5-4 to TRBJ2-7, with 9 bases aligning to TRBD1. Material for sequencing was peripheral blood. In nucleotides, the CDR3 is TGTGCCAGCAGCTTGGCCAGTAGGGGACAGGGTTCTTACGAGCAGTACTTC. Residues: CASSLASRGQGSYEQYF. Drawing the rest from reference TRBV5-4 and TRBJ2-7, the complete variable domain is ETGVTQSPTHLIKTRGQQVTLRCSSQSGHNTVSWYQQALGQGPQFIFQYYREEENGRGNFPPRFSGLQFPNYSSELNVNALELDDSALYLCASSLASRGQGSYEQYFGPGTRLTVT.